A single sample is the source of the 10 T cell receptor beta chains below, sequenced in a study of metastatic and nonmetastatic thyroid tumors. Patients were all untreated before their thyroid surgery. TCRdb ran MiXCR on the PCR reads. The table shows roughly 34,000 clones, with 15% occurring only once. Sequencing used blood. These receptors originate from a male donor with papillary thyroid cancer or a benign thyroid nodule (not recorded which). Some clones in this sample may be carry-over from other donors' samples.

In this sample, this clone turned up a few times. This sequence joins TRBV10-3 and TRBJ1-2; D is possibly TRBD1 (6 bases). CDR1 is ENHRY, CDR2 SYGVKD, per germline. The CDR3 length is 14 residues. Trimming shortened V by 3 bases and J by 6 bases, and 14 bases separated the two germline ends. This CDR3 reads CAISEGRGRDGYTF. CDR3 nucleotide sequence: TGTGCCATCAGTGAAGGCAGGGGAAGGGATGGCTACACCTTC.

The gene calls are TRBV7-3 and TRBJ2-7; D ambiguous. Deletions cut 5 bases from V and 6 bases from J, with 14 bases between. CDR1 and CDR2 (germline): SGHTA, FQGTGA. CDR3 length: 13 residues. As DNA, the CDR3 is TGTGCCAGCAGCCCATCCCGGAATAGCGAGCAGTACTTC. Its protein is CASSPSRNSEQYF.

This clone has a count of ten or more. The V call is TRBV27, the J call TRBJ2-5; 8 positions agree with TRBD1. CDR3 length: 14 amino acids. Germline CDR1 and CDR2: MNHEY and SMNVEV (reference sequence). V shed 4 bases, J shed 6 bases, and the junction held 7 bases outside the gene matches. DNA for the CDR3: TGTGCCAGCAGTTCGGACAGGGAGGCGCAGACCCAGTACTTC. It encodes CASSSDREAQTQYF.

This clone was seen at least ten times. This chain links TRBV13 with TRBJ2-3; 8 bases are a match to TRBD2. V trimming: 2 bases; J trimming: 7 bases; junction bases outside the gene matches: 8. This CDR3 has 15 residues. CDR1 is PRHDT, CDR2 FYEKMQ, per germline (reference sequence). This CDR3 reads CASSLRLSGRNTQYF. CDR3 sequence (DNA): TGTGCCAGCAGCTTAAGACTAAGCGGGAGAAATACGCAGTATTTT.

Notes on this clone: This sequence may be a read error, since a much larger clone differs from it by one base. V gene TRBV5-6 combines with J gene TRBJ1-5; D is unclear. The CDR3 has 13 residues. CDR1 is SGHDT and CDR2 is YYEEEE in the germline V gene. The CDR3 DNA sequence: TGTGCCAGCAGCTTGGATCGCAATCAGCCCAAGCATTTT. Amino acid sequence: CASSLDRNQPKHF.

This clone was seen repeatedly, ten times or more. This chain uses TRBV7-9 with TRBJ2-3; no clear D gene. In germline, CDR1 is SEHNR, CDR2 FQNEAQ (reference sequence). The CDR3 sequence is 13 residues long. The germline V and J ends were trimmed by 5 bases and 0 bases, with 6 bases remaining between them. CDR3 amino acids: CASSKLSTDTQYF. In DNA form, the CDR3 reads TGTGCCAGCAGCAAGTTAAGCACAGATACGCAGTATTTT.

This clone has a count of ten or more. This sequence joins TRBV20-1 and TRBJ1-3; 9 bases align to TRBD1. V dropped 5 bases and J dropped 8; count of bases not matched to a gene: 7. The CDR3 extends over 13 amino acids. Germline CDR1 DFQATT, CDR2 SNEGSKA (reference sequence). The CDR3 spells CSAPKTGGDTIYF. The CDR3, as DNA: TGCAGTGCTCCAAAGACAGGGGGTGACACCATATATTTT.

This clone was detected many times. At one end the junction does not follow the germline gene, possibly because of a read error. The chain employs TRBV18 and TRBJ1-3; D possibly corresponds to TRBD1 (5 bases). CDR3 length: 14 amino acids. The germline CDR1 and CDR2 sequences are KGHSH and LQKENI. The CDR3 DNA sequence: TGTGCCAGCTCACCCGGACAAGAGACTACGCCATTGGATTTT. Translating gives CASSPGQETTPLDF.

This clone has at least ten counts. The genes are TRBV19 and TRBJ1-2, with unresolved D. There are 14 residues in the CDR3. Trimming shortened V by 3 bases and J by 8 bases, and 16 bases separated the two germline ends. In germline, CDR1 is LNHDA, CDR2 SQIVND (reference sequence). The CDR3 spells CASSIPVPGWGYTF. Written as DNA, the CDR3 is TGTGCCAGTAGTATCCCTGTCCCGGGATGGGGCTACACCTTC.

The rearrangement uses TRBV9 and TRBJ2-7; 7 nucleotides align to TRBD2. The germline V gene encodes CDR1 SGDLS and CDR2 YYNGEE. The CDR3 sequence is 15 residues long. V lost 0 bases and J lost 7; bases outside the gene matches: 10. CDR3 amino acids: CASSVVPGGGREQYF. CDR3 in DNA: TGTGCCAGCAGCGTAGTCCCCGGGGGAGGGAGGGAGCAGTACTTC.